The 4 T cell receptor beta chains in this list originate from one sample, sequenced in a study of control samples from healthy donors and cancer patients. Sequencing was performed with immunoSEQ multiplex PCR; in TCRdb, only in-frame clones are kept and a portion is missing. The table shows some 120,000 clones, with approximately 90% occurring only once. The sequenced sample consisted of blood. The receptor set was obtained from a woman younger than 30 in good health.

The CDR3 spells CAWSVEDTQYF. The CDR3 region has the DNA TGTGCCTGGAGTGTAGAAGATACGCAGTATTTT. V is TRBV30 and J is TRBJ2-3; D is unresolved. The CDR3 sequence is 11 residues long. Germline loops: CDR1 GTSNPN, CDR2 SVGIG (reference sequence). Deletions cut 0 bases from V and 5 bases from J, with 3 bases between.

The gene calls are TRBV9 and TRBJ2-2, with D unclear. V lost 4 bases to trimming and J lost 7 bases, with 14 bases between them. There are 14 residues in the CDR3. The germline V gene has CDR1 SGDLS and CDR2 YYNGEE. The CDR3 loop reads CASSLTRFNGELFF. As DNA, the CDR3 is TGTGCCAGCAGCCTCACCCGGTTCAACGGGGAGCTGTTTTTT.

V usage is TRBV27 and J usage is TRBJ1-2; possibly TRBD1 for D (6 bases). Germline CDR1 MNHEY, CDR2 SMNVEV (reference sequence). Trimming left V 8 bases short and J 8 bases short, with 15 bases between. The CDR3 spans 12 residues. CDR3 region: CASGTGIRGYTF. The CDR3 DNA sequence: TGTGCCAGCGGTACAGGGATACGCGGCTACACCTTC.

The CDR3 loop reads CASSQRYLAGTLKTQYF. The CDR3 DNA sequence: TGTGCCAGCAGCCAACGTTATCTAGCGGGGACCCTGAAGACCCAGTACTTC. The chain recombines TRBV3-1 (or the pseudogene TRBV3-2) with TRBJ2-5; 9 bases align to TRBD2. Germline CDR1 is LGHDT and CDR2 is YNNKEL (reference sequence). Trimming took 2 bases from V and 6 from J; bases not matched to a gene: 13. The CDR3 has 17 residues.